The present TCR beta chain was sequenced within a study of blood T cells in healthy people across ages. Combining a sample-barcoded 5' primer with a J-beta primer mix, a second PCR ran for roughly 6 to 12 cycles. Each CDR3 protein gets one entry after TCRdb re-called the 5' RACE reads with MiXCR. The sample carries some 1.8 million distinct CDR3 sequences, 30% to 40% recorded once. Germline V gives CDR1 SGHKS, CDR2 YYEKEE (reference sequence). Trimming left V 5 bases short and J 0 bases short, with 13 bases between. CDR3 size: 15 residues. The TCR comes from a human donor in good health. Sequenced: blood. This chain joins TRBV5-5 and TRBJ2-3, with D possibly TRBD2 on 5 matching bases. The CDR3 DNA reads as TGTGCCAGCAGTCTGGACTTCCTAAGCACAGATACGCAGTATTTT. Residues: CASSLDFLSTDTQYF.